The clone carrying this T cell receptor (beta chain) was seen only a few times. The data originate from a study of T cell changes during pregnancy in multiple sclerosis. The ends lost 6 bases at V and 7 bases at J; junction bases unmatched: 7. Germline CDR1 is SNHLY and CDR2 is FYNNEI. This CDR3 is 16 amino acids long. The table came from immunoSEQ multiplex PCR; TCRdb's copy has only in-frame clones and leaves some out. Of 40,000 or so clones listed, about 91% were seen once; the top ten hold about 8%. The rearrangement uses TRBV2 and TRBJ2-1; 15 bases match TRBD2. The TCR comes from a female donor with multiple sclerosis, enrolled in a pregnancy study. This specimen was CD8+ T cells from peripheral blood mononuclear cells, taken before pregnancy. The CDR3 loop reads CASSPGLAGGRNEQFF. The DNA of the CDR3 is TGTGCCAGCAGCCCGGGACTAGCGGGAGGACGGAATGAGCAGTTCTTC.